The rows below give T cell receptor beta chains drawn from one sample of a study of Ad26.COV2.S vaccination and SARS-CoV-2 variants. Sequenced by immunoSEQ multiplex PCR; TCRdb stores in-frame clones only, minus some. The sample lists 380,000 or so clones; 85% to 90% were seen once. Specimen: peripheral blood, collected in a trial of Ad26.COV2.S vaccine versus placebo. Receptor source: a person aged 18 to 59 who received the Ad26.COV2.S COVID-19 vaccine or a placebo. Both conserved end residues are part of each CDR3. The D gene is left open where the match is weak. Size is omitted from some rows. Given values are once, few, many or a class for expanded clones.

TRBJ2-5 NA TRBV18 NA TGTGCCAGCTCACCACCAGTGGCACAAGAGACCCAGTACTTC CASSPPVAQETQYF
TRBJ2-4 NA TRBV15 TRBD2 TGTGCCACCAGCAGAGATCCCGGGGGGAGTCGGAACATTCAGTACTTC CATSRDPGGSRNIQYF
TRBJ1-4 once TRBV10-2 NA TGCGCCAGCAGTGGGGGACCTAATGAAAAACTGTTTTTT CASSGGPNEKLFF
TRBJ2-4 NA TRBV3-1/TRBV3-2 TRBD1 TGTGCCAGCAGCGACCGGGACAGGGGGACCAAAAACATTCAGTACTTC CASSDRDRGTKNIQYF
TRBJ1-6 NA TRBV12-3/TRBV12-4 NA TGTGCCAGCAGTTTGGCTAATTCACCCCTCCACTTT CASSLANSPLHF
TRBJ1-5 NA TRBV6-1 NA TGTGCCAGCAGTGAAGTGAATAGCAATCAGCCCCAGCATTTT CASSEVNSNQPQHF
TRBJ2-5 NA TRBV15 NA TGTGCCACCAGCAGAGATGGCAACGAAGAGACCCAGTACTTC CATSRDGNEETQYF
TRBJ2-3 few TRBV7-9 TRBD1 TGTGCCAGCAGCCAACGGACAGGTTCTAAAGATACGCAGTATTTT CASSQRTGSKDTQYF
TRBJ1-5 NA TRBV7-2 NA TGTGCCAGCAGCTTAGAGGGGTATCAGCCCCAGCATTTT CASSLEGYQPQHF
TRBJ1-1 NA TRBV4-1 NA TGCGCCAGCAGCCAGGTAACGACCGCCCTTAACACTGAAGCTTTCTTT CASSQVTTALNTEAFF
TRBJ1-1 few TRBV6-2/TRBV6-3 NA TGTGCCAGCAGTTTAGGGATTTGGGGCACTGAAGCTTTCTTT CASSLGIWGTEAFF
TRBJ1-1 NA TRBV10-3 NA TGTGCCATCAGTGATGGGAACACTGAAGCTTTCTTT CAISDGNTEAFF
TRBJ2-5 NA TRBV3-1/TRBV3-2 TRBD1 TGTGCCAGCAGCCAAGATTGGACAGGCAAAGAGACCCAGTACTTC CASSQDWTGKETQYF
TRBJ2-3 NA TRBV7-9 TRBD2 TGTGCCAGCAGCCCCCGGGCTAGCGGGGGTTCTAGCACAGATACGCAGTATTTT CASSPRASGGSSTDTQYF
TRBJ2-2 NA TRBV15 NA TGTGCCACCAGCAGACCGGGACACCGCACCGGGGAGCTGTTTTTT CATSRPGHRTGELFF
TRBJ2-2 NA TRBV11-2 NA TGTGCCAGCAGCCAGTGGAGCGGGGAGCTGTTTTTT CASSQWSGELFF
TRBJ2-6 NA TRBV15 NA TGTGCCACCAGCCCCGGGGACGTCGGGGCCAACGTCCTGACTTTC CATSPGDVGANVLTF
TRBJ2-5 NA TRBV7-6 TRBD2 TGTGCCAGCAGCTTAAAAGTTATGGGAGGGGAGACCCAGTACTTC CASSLKVMGGETQYF
TRBJ2-5 NA TRBV5-1 NA TGCGCCAGCAGCCCGAGGGGTAGGGAGACCCAGTACTTC CASSPRGRETQYF
TRBJ2-3 NA TRBV12-5 TRBD1 TGTGCTAGTGCCCTGGGACAGGGGTCAGATACGCAGTATTTT CASALGQGSDTQYF
TRBJ2-7 NA TRBV19 TRBD2 TGTGCCAGTAGTAAAGCCCAGGGACTAGCGGAGCTCTCCTACGAGCAGTACTTC CASSKAQGLAELSYEQYF
TRBJ2-7 NA TRBV5-1 TRBD1 TGCGCCAGCAGGATACGGGACAGGGGCTACGAGCAGTACTTC CASRIRDRGYEQYF
TRBJ2-6 NA TRBV7-3 NA TGTGCCAGCAGCTTAGTATCCACAACCTACTCTGGGGCCAACGTCCTGACTTTC CASSLVSTTYSGANVLTF
TRBJ2-1 NA TRBV3-1/TRBV3-2 TRBD1 TGTGCCAGCAGCCAAGATTGGGGACAGGAGACCTACAATGAGCAGTTCTTC CASSQDWGQETYNEQFF
TRBJ2-2 once TRBV3-1/TRBV3-2 TRBD2 TGTGCCAGCAGCCCTGGGACTAGCGGGAACACCGGGGAGCTGTTTTTT CASSPGTSGNTGELFF
TRBJ2-2 NA TRBV2 TRBD2 TGTGCCAGCAGAGCTGGACTAGCGGGGGGCGGCACCGGGGAGCTGTTTTTT CASRAGLAGGGTGELFF
TRBJ1-5 NA TRBV4-3 TRBD1 TGCGCCAGCAGCCAAGGCCCACCGGGACAGGGAGTTCCCCAGCATTTT CASSQGPPGQGVPQHF
TRBJ2-1 NA TRBV24-1 TRBD2 TGTGCCACCAGTGCCTCGGGACTAGCGGGGGGGGGTGAGCAGTTCTTC CATSASGLAGGGEQFF
TRBJ2-7 NA TRBV28 TRBD1 TGTGCCAGCAGTTCTCCCCGGACAGGGGAGACCTACGAGCAGTACTTC CASSSPRTGETYEQYF
TRBJ2-7 NA TRBV7-9 TRBD1 TGTGCCAGCAGCCAAGACAGGGCTGGCCTCTACGAGCAGTACTTC CASSQDRAGLYEQYF
TRBJ1-2 once TRBV27 NA TGTGCCAGCAGTTTAACCGCAGGGAGAGGCTACACCTTC CASSLTAGRGYTF
TRBJ1-4 NA TRBV2 NA TGTGCCAGCAGGCGAAGGGCAGAGGCCGCTAATGAAAAACTGTTTTTT CASRRRAEAANEKLFF
TRBJ1-5 NA TRBV19 TRBD1 TGTGCCACACGGACAGGGGTTATAGGCAATCAGCCCCAGCATTTT CATRTGVIGNQPQHF
TRBJ2-7 once TRBV5-8 NA TGTGCCAGCAGCTTAACCTACGAGCAGTACTTC CASSLTYEQYF
TRBJ2-1 NA TRBV10-2 NA TGCGCCAGCAGTGAGTCCTGGTTGGAGCAGTTCTTC CASSESWLEQFF
TRBJ2-3 NA TRBV19 NA TGTGCCAGTAGTATAGATCTAGGGCCAGATACGCAGTATTTT CASSIDLGPDTQYF
TRBJ1-6 once TRBV19 TRBD1 TGTGCCAGTAGTCCTCCCGGGACAGCTAATTCACCCCTCCACTTT CASSPPGTANSPLHF
TRBJ1-2 few TRBV5-6 NA TGTGCCAGCAGCTTGTTTGGGGGTGACTATGGCTACACCTTC CASSLFGGDYGYTF
TRBJ1-6 NA TRBV30 NA TGTGCCTGGAAACAGGTTAATTCACCCCTCCACTTT CAWKQVNSPLHF
TRBJ2-5 once TRBV28 NA TGTGCCAGCAGTTTTGGGGTCCGAGAGACCCAGTACTTC CASSFGVRETQYF
TRBJ2-3 NA TRBV21-1 NA TGTGCCAGCAGCCCGGCTAGCGGGAGAACCCGCACAGATACGCAGTATTTT CASSPASGRTRTDTQYF
TRBJ2-3 NA TRBV7-3 NA TGTGCCAGCAGCTTAAATGGAGGGAGCACAGATACGCAGTATTTT CASSLNGGSTDTQYF
TRBJ1-2 NA TRBV11-2 NA TGTGCCAGCAGCTTATCAACTTCGTCGGGGGAATGGCTTGGCTACACCTTC CASSLSTSSGEWLGYTF
TRBJ1-2 NA TRBV7-2 NA TGTGCCAGCAGCACATCACCCTCCGGGCACCTCGGCTACACCTTC CASSTSPSGHLGYTF
TRBJ1-4 once TRBV16 NA TGTGCCAGCAGCCAATCCCCCGGGGCCAATACTGAAAAACTGTTTTTT CASSQSPGANTEKLFF
TRBJ1-5 NA TRBV20-1 NA TGCAGTGCTAGTTCCCGCAGGGACCATAGCAATCAGCCCCAGCATTTT CSASSRRDHSNQPQHF